This entry lists 20 T cell receptor beta chains sequenced from one sample in a study of OX40 agonist ivuxolimab in advanced cancers. The repertoire was sequenced with immunoSEQ multiplex PCR; TCRdb's copy has only in-frame clones and lacks some. Of tens of thousands of clones listed, 91% were seen once; the top ten hold more than 12%. This specimen consisted of CD4+ or CD8+ T cells sorted from blood, obtained in a trial of the OX40 agonist ivuxolimab. Receptor source: an adult with an advanced solid tumor such as melanoma, head and neck, liver or kidney cancer.

The sample holds one count of this clone. This chain connects TRBV27 to TRBJ2-1; TRBD2 might be the D (5 bases). The CDR3 runs 14 residues. With 5 bases removed from V and 0 bases from J, the gap between germline ends came to 8 bases. Germline CDR1 reads MNHEY; CDR2 reads SMNVEV (reference sequence). This chain's CDR3 is CASSVSGSYNEQFF. The CDR3 nucleotides read TGTGCCAGCAGTGTGAGCGGCTCCTACAATGAGCAGTTCTTC.

This chain uses TRBV29-1 with TRBJ2-2; D perhaps matches TRBD1 (6 bases). The V gene lost 7 bases and the J gene lost 7 bases, with 19 bases spanning the gap. Per the germline V gene, CDR1 is SQVTM and CDR2 is ANQGSEA. The CDR3 is 14 amino acids. The CDR3 loop reads CSARDIGRGGELFF. DNA of the CDR3: TGCAGCGCAAGGGACATTGGGAGAGGCGGGGAGCTGTTTTTT.

This clone has only one observation. The rearrangement links TRBV27 to TRBJ2-1, with D perhaps TRBD2 (6 bases). The V end lost 4 bases, the J end lost 0 bases, and 7 bases lay between the germline ends. There are 14 residues in the CDR3. Germline V gives CDR1 MNHEY, CDR2 SMNVEV (reference sequence). CDR3 DNA sequence: TGTGCCAGCAGTTCCGGGAGCTCCTACAATGAGCAGTTCTTC. It specifies CASSSGSSYNEQFF.

CDR3 nucleotides: TGTGCCAGCCGTCCAGGGGGCTCCTACGAGCAGTACTTC. Amino acid sequence: CASRPGGSYEQYF. The V gene is TRBV27, the J gene TRBJ2-7; TRBD1 agrees at 7 bases. Germline V gene lookup returns CDR1 MNHEY and CDR2 SMNVEV (reference sequence). With V trimmed by 8 bases and J by 0 bases, 4 bases remained unmatched. The CDR3 has 13 amino acids.

The chain has TRBV14 and TRBJ2-1; no clear D. The CDR3 is made up of 13 amino acids. Between the trimmed V and J ends, which lost 4 bases and 8 bases, there was a span of 12 bases. The V gene's germline CDR1 is SGHDN and CDR2 FVKESK. Here the CDR3 DNA reads TGTGCCAGCAGCCTTGGAACCGGGTATGAGCAGTTCTTC. Amino acids: CASSLGTGYEQFF.

This clone was counted once. This chain links TRBV4-2 with TRBJ1-5; possibly TRBD1 for D (5 bases). CDR1 and CDR2 (germline): LGHNA, YNFKEQ. This CDR3 contains 15 residues. V was clipped by 1 base and J by 7 bases, with 14 bases between them. In DNA, the CDR3 is TGTGCCAGCAGCCAAGCGCGTGCAGGGCGGCAGCCCCAGCATTTT. Translating gives CASSQARAGRQPQHF.

The V and J genes are TRBV6-5 and TRBJ2-6; no clear D gene. This CDR3 is built from 15 residues. The V end was cut by 2 bases, the J end by 0 bases, with 5 bases between. Per germline, CDR1 MNHEY and CDR2 SVGAGI. This CDR3 is CASSYGDSGANVLTF. Here the CDR3 DNA reads TGTGCCAGCAGTTACGGGGACTCTGGGGCCAACGTCCTGACTTTC.

The chain has TRBV7-2 and TRBJ2-1; no firm D call. The ends were cut back, 1 base at V and 3 bases at J, with 13 bases in the middle. The CDR3 sequence is 16 residues long. The V gene's germline CDR1 is SGHTA and CDR2 FQGNSA. CDR3 bases: TGTGCCAGCAGCTTAGATCCGCTAGAGAACTACAATGAGCAGTTCTTC. Protein: CASSLDPLENYNEQFF.

V usage is TRBV15 and J usage is TRBJ2-7; 10 positions match TRBD2. The CDR3 extends over 16 amino acids. The V and J ends lost 0 bases and 4 bases, in that order; junction bases with no gene match: 6. Germline CDR1 and CDR2: LNHNV and YYDKDF (reference sequence). The CDR3 coding sequence is TGTGCCACCAGCAGAGATAGCGGACTAGCGGAATACGAGCAGTACTTC. Its protein is CATSRDSGLAEYEQYF.

The chain links TRBV7-8 to TRBJ2-7; no reliable D call. This CDR3 has 15 amino acids. V lost 5 bases to trimming and J lost 0 bases, with 14 bases between them. In germline, CDR1 is SGHVS, CDR2 FQNEAQ. CDR3 sequence: CASSPRTESSYEQYF. CDR3 in DNA: TGTGCCAGCAGCCCTAGGACGGAAAGCTCCTACGAGCAGTACTTC.

The gene calls are TRBV19 and TRBJ1-5; D is undetermined. CDR3 length: 14 residues. Germline V gene sequence: CDR1 LNHDA, CDR2 SQIVND (reference sequence). With 5 bases removed from V and 4 bases from J, the gap between germline ends came to 12 bases. Here the CDR3 DNA reads TGTGCCAGTAGTCCCTACCAGGTGAATCAGCCCCAGCATTTT. Its translation is CASSPYQVNQPQHF.

The chain joins TRBV28 to TRBJ1-3; maybe TRBD1 (5 bases). This CDR3 region has 15 residues. The germline V gene has CDR1 MDHEN and CDR2 SYDVKM. V gave up 10 bases and J gave up 4 bases, with 20 bases separating them. DNA for the CDR3: TGTGCCACCACTCCGCCCGGGGCCATGGGAAACACCATATATTTT. Its protein is CATTPPGAMGNTIYF.

This clone was counted between two and nine times. The V call is TRBV4-2, the J call TRBJ2-7, with D hard to call. The V gene lost 4 bases and the J gene lost 0 bases, with 10 bases spanning the gap. Germline V gene sequence: CDR1 LGHNA, CDR2 YNFKEQ. The CDR3 is 14 residues long. The CDR3 region has the DNA TGTGCCAGCAGCCCCCTGGGCAGCTCCTACGAGCAGTACTTC. It translates to CASSPLGSSYEQYF.

This clone showed up just a few times. The chain has TRBV2 and TRBJ1-2; D is ambiguous. Germline V gives CDR1 SNHLY, CDR2 FYNNEI. This CDR3 contains 11 residues. V gave up 6 bases and J gave up 3 bases, with 5 bases separating them. The CDR3 sequence: CASSQDYGYTF. As DNA, the CDR3 is TGTGCCAGCAGCCAGGACTATGGCTACACCTTC.

The V call is TRBV11-3, the J call TRBJ1-4; 7 bases match TRBD1. V lost 5 bases to trimming and J lost 5 bases; unmatched junction nucleotides: 8. This CDR3 contains 15 residues. Germline V gene lookup returns CDR1 SGHNT and CDR2 YENEEA. Here the CDR3 reads CASSQAGGRNEKLFF. CDR3 DNA: TGTGCCAGCAGCCAAGCAGGGGGTCGGAATGAAAAACTGTTTTTT.

Note on this clone: In the same sample, other DNA sequences code for this CDR3. The rearrangement uses TRBV28 and TRBJ2-3; tentative D call: TRBD1 (5 bases). CDR1 MDHEN and CDR2 SYDVKM come from the germline V gene. The CDR3 is 14 residues long. V lost 2 bases to trimming and J lost 2 bases, with 8 bases between them. The CDR3 region is CASSLAGPTDTQYF. In DNA form, the CDR3 reads TGTGCCAGCAGTTTAGCAGGGCCCACAGATACGCAGTATTTT.

The chain combines TRBV6-6 with TRBJ2-2; D unclear. Per the germline V gene, CDR1 is MNHNY and CDR2 is SVGAGI (reference sequence). The V and J ends lost 0 bases and 4 bases respectively, with 6 bases between them. The length of the CDR3 is 14 residues. The CDR3 bases are TGTGCCAGCAGTTACTCGAGTACCACCGGGGAGCTGTTTTTT. As protein: CASSYSSTTGELFF.

The chain links TRBV6-5 to TRBJ2-1; tentatively, D is TRBD2 (6 bases). Germline V gives CDR1 MNHEY, CDR2 SVGAGI. With 0 bases removed from V and 4 bases from J, the gap between germline ends came to 13 bases. The CDR3 totals 16 residues. The CDR3 protein is CASSYSTGELYNEQFF. The CDR3 DNA reads as TGTGCCAGCAGTTACTCGACGGGGGAGCTATACAATGAGCAGTTCTTC.

The J gene is TRBJ2-1, the V gene TRBV4-3; D ambiguous. The germline V gene has CDR1 LGHNA and CDR2 YSLEER. This CDR3 comprises 15 residues. V was clipped by 1 base and J by 5 bases, with 12 bases between them. CDR3 sequence (DNA): TGCGCCAGCAGCCAAGGGAAGGGAACTAACAATGAGCAGTTCTTC. Translated, it gives CASSQGKGTNNEQFF.

The CDR3 loop reads CASSFGGSDYGYTF. The CDR3 DNA follows: TGTGCCAGCAGCTTTGGGGGCTCGGACTATGGCTACACCTTC. The chain carries TRBV7-9 and TRBJ1-2; TRBD1 might be the D (6 bases). The V gene lost 3 bases and the J gene lost 3 bases, with 11 bases spanning the gap. This CDR3 comprises 14 residues. Germline V gene sequence: CDR1 SEHNR, CDR2 FQNEAQ (reference sequence).